The 19 T cell receptor beta chains reported below all come from one sample, sequenced in a study of response to subunit inactivated influenza vaccine. Each CDR3 protein gets one entry after TCRdb re-called the RT-PCR reads with MiXCR. Counted here are 530,000 or so distinct CDR3 sequences, approximately 24% occurring once; the ten biggest clones make up 1.5% to 2%. Material: CD4+ T cells sorted from PBMCs, obtained more than 4 days after vaccination. The receptors derive from a man between 45 and 60 years old who received an inactivated influenza vaccine.

The V and J genes are TRBV10-3 and TRBJ2-1, with D perhaps being TRBD1 or TRBD2 (5 bases each). Looked up from germline, CDR1 is ENHRY and CDR2 is SYGVKD. The CDR3 sequence is 14 residues long. Trimming pared 4 bases from V and 5 bases from J, leaving 12 bases between. The CDR3 DNA sequence: TGTGCCATCAGTGCCGGGGCTGGCCACAATGAGCAGTTCTTC. Amino acid sequence: CAISAGAGHNEQFF.

The J gene is TRBJ2-7, the V gene TRBV20-1, with TRBD1 matching 7 bases. CDR3 length equals 13 residues. Per the germline V gene, CDR1 is DFQATT and CDR2 is SNEGSKA (reference sequence). With 6 bases clipped from V and 3 bases from J, the junction kept 8 bases outside the gene matches. CDR3 nucleotide sequence: TGCAGTGCCTCAGGGACAGCTCACTACGAGCAGTACTTC. It encodes CSASGTAHYEQYF.

This clonotype was detected a few times. The V and J genes are TRBV11-2 and TRBJ2-3; 16 bases match TRBD2. The CDR3 is made up of 20 amino acids. The germline CDR1 and CDR2 sequences are SGHAT and FQNNGV. J gave up 1 base and V 6 bases, and 13 bases lay outside the gene matches. In DNA form, the CDR3 reads TGTGCCAGCAGTCGGCCACCGGGACTAGCGGGAGGGCGGGGCACAGATACGCAGTATTTT. Translating gives CASSRPPGLAGGRGTDTQYF.

This clonotype was seen more than once but under ten times. This rearrangement joins TRBV7-2 to TRBJ2-3; no clear D. Germline lookup yields CDR1 SGHTA and CDR2 FQGNSA. This CDR3 is 14 amino acids long. Trimming took 1 base from V and 6 from J, leaving 11 bases between them. The CDR3 here is CASSLGGASDTQYF. The CDR3 DNA follows: TGTGCCAGCAGCTTAGGAGGTGCATCCGATACGCAGTATTTT.

This clonotype was counted only a few times. This sequence joins TRBV27 and TRBJ2-1; 14 nucleotides match TRBD2. This CDR3 is built from 17 residues. The ends lost 5 bases at V and 5 bases at J; junction bases unmatched: 8. Germline CDR1 MNHEY, CDR2 SMNVEV (reference sequence). This chain's CDR3 is CASSAGLGLAGDNEQFF. CDR3 bases: TGTGCCAGCAGTGCTGGTCTGGGACTAGCGGGGGACAATGAGCAGTTCTTC.

This clonotype was seen a few times. The DNA of the CDR3 is TGTGCCAGTAGTCCAGAACTATACAATGAGCAGTTCTTC. Translated: CASSPELYNEQFF. The chain links TRBV19 to TRBJ2-1; D is ambiguous. The CDR3 covers 13 residues. With 5 bases removed from V and 4 bases from J, the gap between germline ends came to 9 bases. From germline, CDR1 is LNHDA and CDR2 SQIVND (reference sequence).

The rearrangement uses TRBV3-1 and TRBJ1-6; 7 bases map to TRBD1. J was trimmed by 7 bases and V by 3 bases; bases with no gene match: 3. The length of the CDR3 is 14 residues. CDR1 and CDR2 (germline): LGHDT, YNNKEL (reference sequence). DNA of the CDR3: TGTGCCAGCAGCCAGGGACAGAGAAATTCACCCCTCCACTTT. Amino acid sequence: CASSQGQRNSPLHF.

This chain joins TRBV5-1 and TRBJ2-5; perhaps D is TRBD1 or TRBD2 (5 bases each). The germline V gene has CDR1 SGHRS and CDR2 YFSETQ. Trimming took off 4 bases at V and 2 bases at J, with 15 bases between the two ends. The CDR3 sequence is 15 residues long. CDR3: CASSPIPGPQETQYF. CDR3 bases: TGCGCCAGCAGCCCAATACCGGGACCACAAGAGACCCAGTACTTC.

This clonotype was seen more than once but under ten times. This chain connects TRBV7-8 to TRBJ1-5, with TRBD1 as a possible D gene (5 bases). V gave up 4 bases and J gave up 1 base, with 8 bases separating them. CDR3 length: 14 amino acids. Germline values: CDR1 SGHVS, CDR2 FQNEAQ. This CDR3 reads CASSWGVSNQPQHF. The CDR3 nucleotides are TGTGCCAGCAGCTGGGGGGTCAGCAATCAGCCCCAGCATTTT.

The rearrangement uses TRBV24-1 and TRBJ1-5; 8 bases map to TRBD1. Per germline, CDR1 KGHDR and CDR2 SFDVKD. V dropped 2 bases and J dropped 6; count of bases not matched to a gene: 2. This CDR3 contains 14 residues. The DNA for the CDR3 is TGTGCCACCAGTGATTCAGGGGGCCCTCAGCCCCAGCATTTT. Amino acids: CATSDSGGPQPQHF.

The chain combines TRBV6-5 with TRBJ2-5, with TRBD2 matching 11 bases. Germline V gene lookup returns CDR1 MNHEY and CDR2 SVGAGI. The CDR3 extends over 16 amino acids. Trimming cost V 0 bases and J 4 bases; bases outside gene matches: 4. The CDR3 bases are TGTGCCAGCAGTTACTCGGGACTAGCGGTCGGAGAGACCCAGTACTTC. It is translated as CASSYSGLAVGETQYF.

The gene calls are TRBV7-2 and TRBJ2-2; tentatively, D is TRBD2 (6 bases). There are 14 residues in the CDR3. Germline V gene sequence: CDR1 SGHTA, CDR2 FQGNSA. V was pared by 10 bases and J by 4 bases, with 16 bases between. CDR3 sequence reads: CATGGQSGTGELFF. In DNA form, the CDR3 reads TGTGCCACCGGAGGGCAGAGTGGCACCGGGGAGCTGTTTTTT. The full variable domain, rest sourced from reference TRBV7-2 and TRBJ2-2, is GAGVSQSPSNKVTEKGKDVELRCDPISGHTALYWYRQSLGQGLEFLIYFQGNSAPDKSGLPSDRFSAERTGGSVSTLTIQRTQQEDSAVYLCATGGQSGTGELFFGEGSRLTVL.

CDR3 sequence (DNA): TGCAGTGCGGACGACAGGGAGGGCTACACCTTC. Protein product: CSADDREGYTF. This chain links TRBV20-1 with TRBJ1-2; 7 positions match TRBD1. V lost 6 bases and J lost 8; bases outside the gene matches: 6. Germline CDR1 and CDR2: DFQATT and SNEGSKA (reference sequence). CDR3 length: 11 residues.

This chain links TRBV12-3 or TRBV12-4 with TRBJ2-7; the match to TRBD2 covers 9 bases. The CDR3 length is 15 residues. With 3 bases clipped from V and 3 bases from J, the junction kept 6 bases outside the gene matches. CDR3 coding DNA: TGTGCCAGCAGTTTCGATAGCGGGAGAGGCTACGAGCAGTACTTC. Amino acid sequence: CASSFDSGRGYEQYF.

In its sample, this clonotype was seen a few times. V and J are TRBV7-2 and TRBJ2-3; 8 positions agree with TRBD2. The CDR3 loop spans 15 amino acids. Per the germline V gene, CDR1 is SGHTA and CDR2 is FQGNSA. Trimming took 5 bases from V and 5 from J; bases not matched to a gene: 9. CDR3 protein: CASSTGGAVLDTQYF. The DNA for the CDR3 is TGTGCCAGCAGCACCGGGGGGGCAGTACTAGATACGCAGTATTTT.

Here the CDR3 DNA reads TGTGCCAGCAGTCTGAGGCAAGGCGACAGGGCCCATGAGCAGTTCTTC. Translating gives CASSLRQGDRAHEQFF. The rearrangement uses TRBV12-3 or TRBV12-4 and TRBJ2-1, with TRBD1 identical over 7 bases. J was trimmed by 8 bases and V by 5 bases; bases with no gene match: 15. This CDR3 region has 16 residues.

The CDR3 nucleotides read TGTGCCAGCAGTTCCGGACTGAAAGATACGCAGTATTTT. Translation gives CASSSGLKDTQYF. The rearrangement joins TRBV12-3 or TRBV12-4 to TRBJ2-3; D perhaps matches TRBD2 (5 bases). This CDR3 comprises 13 residues. Trimming shortened V by 4 bases and J by 5 bases, and 10 bases separated the two germline ends.

The J gene is TRBJ2-7, the V gene TRBV6-1; D gene ambiguous. Germline CDR1 and CDR2: MNHNS and SASEGT. Trimming removed 6 bases from V and 4 bases from J, with 16 bases in between. The CDR3 runs 14 residues. The CDR3 DNA reads as TGTGCCAGCAGAGATAACGGGTTTTTGTACGAGCAGTACTTC. Translating gives CASRDNGFLYEQYF.

The chain links TRBV4-2 to TRBJ1-4; 8 bases are a match to TRBD1. CDR1 is LGHNA, CDR2 YNFKEQ, per germline. The V segment lost 2 bases and the J segment 7 bases; nucleotides outside the gene matches: 3. The CDR3 consists of 14 residues. The DNA for the CDR3 is TGTGCCAGCAGCCAAAGACAGGGGTTTGAAAAACTGTTTTTT. It yields the protein CASSQRQGFEKLFF.